The clone carrying this TCR beta chain turned up a few times. The antigen is unknown. This CDR3 comprises 15 residues. The germline CDR1 and CDR2 sequences are MDHEN and SYDVKM. V was cut by 3 bases and J by 0 bases, with 12 bases left in between. TCRdb reprocessed the RACE reads with MiXCR, giving one entry per CDR3 protein. This table has more than 250,000 distinct CDR3 sequences, approximately 8.6% appearing once. The record originates from a study of human T cells and chemical hapten exposure. Study results and limitations: The formation of large CDR3 similarity clusters by expanded TCRs significantly exceeded that of controls.

The time point: pre-sensitization, week 0. The treatment is: therapeutic diphenylcyclopropenone sensitization with weekly scalp DPC. The TCR originated in a woman between 40 and 55 years old with alopecia areata. Some clones in this sample may be carry-over from other donors' samples. V gene TRBV28 combines with J gene TRBJ2-7; D is uncertain. Source: whole blood, taken in connection with sensitization to the hapten diphenylcyclopropenone (DPC). The CDR3 sequence: CASSFQRATSYEQYF. The CDR3, as DNA: TGTGCCAGCAGTTTTCAAAGGGCCACCTCCTACGAGCAGTACTTC.